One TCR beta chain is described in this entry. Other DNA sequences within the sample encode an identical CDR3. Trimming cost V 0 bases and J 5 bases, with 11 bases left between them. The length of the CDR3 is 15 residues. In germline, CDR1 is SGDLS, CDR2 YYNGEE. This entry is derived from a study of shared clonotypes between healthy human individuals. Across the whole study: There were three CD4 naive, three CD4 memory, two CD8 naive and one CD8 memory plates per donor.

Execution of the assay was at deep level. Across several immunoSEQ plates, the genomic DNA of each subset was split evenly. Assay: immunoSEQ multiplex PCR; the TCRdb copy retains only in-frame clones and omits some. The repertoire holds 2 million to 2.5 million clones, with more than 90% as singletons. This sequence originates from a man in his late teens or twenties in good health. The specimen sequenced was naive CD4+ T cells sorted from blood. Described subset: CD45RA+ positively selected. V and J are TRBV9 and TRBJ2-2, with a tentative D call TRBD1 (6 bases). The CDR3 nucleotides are TGTGCCAGCAGCGTAGACAGGGTAGGGACCGGGGAGCTGTTTTTT. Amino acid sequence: CASSVDRVGTGELFF.